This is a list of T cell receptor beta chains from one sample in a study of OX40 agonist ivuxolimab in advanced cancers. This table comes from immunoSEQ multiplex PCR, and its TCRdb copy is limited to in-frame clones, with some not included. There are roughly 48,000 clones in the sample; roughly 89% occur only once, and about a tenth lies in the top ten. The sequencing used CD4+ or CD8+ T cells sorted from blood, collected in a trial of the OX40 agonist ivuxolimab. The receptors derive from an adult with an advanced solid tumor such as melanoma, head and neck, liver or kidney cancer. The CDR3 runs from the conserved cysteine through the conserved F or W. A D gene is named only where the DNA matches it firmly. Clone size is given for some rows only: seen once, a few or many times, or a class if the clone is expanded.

CDR3 protein: CASSDDREQAKLFF
CDR3 DNA: TGTGCCAGCAGCGACGACAGGGAGCAGGCAAAACTGTTTTTT
J gene: TRBJ1-4
V gene: TRBV5-6
clone size: NA
D gene: TRBD1

CDR3 protein: CASSSTWTGSNQPQHF
CDR3 DNA: TGTGCCAGCAGTTCCACATGGACAGGGAGCAATCAGCCCCAGCATTTT
J gene: TRBJ1-5
V gene: TRBV28
clone size: NA
D gene: TRBD1

CDR3 protein: CASSPPMNTEAFF
CDR3 DNA: TGTGCCAGCAGCCCGCCCATGAACACTGAAGCTTTCTTT
J gene: TRBJ1-1
V gene: TRBV5-4
clone size: NA
D gene: NA

CDR3 protein: CSVAGTSGTDTQYF
CDR3 DNA: TGCAGCGTTGCCGGGACTAGCGGGACAGATACGCAGTATTTT
J gene: TRBJ2-3
V gene: TRBV29-1
clone size: NA
D gene: TRBD2

CDR3 protein: CASSLSSGNTEAFF
CDR3 DNA: TGTGCCAGCAGCTTATCATCGGGGAACACTGAAGCTTTCTTT
J gene: TRBJ1-1
V gene: TRBV7-3
clone size: NA
D gene: NA

CDR3 protein: CASSLVTSGEFAETQYF
CDR3 DNA: TGCGCCAGCAGCTTGGTGACTAGCGGGGAGTTCGCAGAGACCCAGTACTTC
J gene: TRBJ2-5
V gene: TRBV5-1
clone size: few
D gene: TRBD2

CDR3 protein: CASSEDGSYNEQFF
CDR3 DNA: TGTGCCAGCAGTGAAGACGGATCCTACAATGAGCAGTTCTTC
J gene: TRBJ2-1
V gene: TRBV6-4
clone size: NA
D gene: NA

CDR3 protein: CASSLAVDTQYF
CDR3 DNA: TGTGCCAGCAGCTTGGCCGTAGATACGCAGTATTTT
J gene: TRBJ2-3
V gene: TRBV5-4
clone size: NA
D gene: NA

CDR3 protein: CASRSGQGVAYEQYF
CDR3 DNA: TGTGCCAGCAGATCAGGACAGGGTGTCGCCTACGAGCAGTACTTC
J gene: TRBJ2-7
V gene: TRBV7-9
clone size: NA
D gene: TRBD1

CDR3 protein: CASRTGGSTGELFF
CDR3 DNA: TGTGCCAGTCGGACCGGGGGGTCCACCGGGGAGCTGTTTTTT
J gene: TRBJ2-2
V gene: TRBV19
clone size: few
D gene: TRBD2

CDR3 protein: CASSQGIGAYGYTF
CDR3 DNA: TGTGCCAGCAGCCAAGGAATCGGAGCTTATGGCTACACCTTC
J gene: TRBJ1-2
V gene: TRBV4-2
clone size: NA
D gene: NA

CDR3 protein: CAISPGTGVNEQFF
CDR3 DNA: TGTGCCATCAGCCCCGGGACAGGGGTCAATGAGCAGTTCTTC
J gene: TRBJ2-1
V gene: TRBV10-3
clone size: NA
D gene: TRBD1

CDR3 protein: CASSLGRGAGAGYGYTF
CDR3 DNA: TGTGCCAGCAGCTTAGGGAGGGGGGCGGGGGCTGGCTATGGCTACACCTTC
J gene: TRBJ1-2
V gene: TRBV7-2
clone size: NA
D gene: NA

CDR3 protein: CASSQVGGGADYEQYF
CDR3 DNA: TGCGCCAGCAGCCAAGTGGGCGGGGGGGCCGACTACGAGCAGTACTTC
J gene: TRBJ2-7
V gene: TRBV4-1
clone size: NA
D gene: TRBD2

CDR3 protein: CASRASGSSYNEQFF
CDR3 DNA: TGCGCCAGCAGGGCTAGCGGGAGCTCCTACAATGAGCAGTTCTTC
J gene: TRBJ2-1
V gene: TRBV4-1
clone size: NA
D gene: TRBD2

CDR3 protein: CASGLGGSSYEQYF
CDR3 DNA: TGTGCTAGTGGTTTGGGCGGTAGCTCCTACGAGCAGTACTTC
J gene: TRBJ2-7
V gene: TRBV12-5
clone size: few
D gene: NA

CDR3 protein: CASRVTSGGADTQYF
CDR3 DNA: TGTGCCAGCAGGGTCACTAGCGGGGGGGCAGATACGCAGTATTTT
J gene: TRBJ2-3
V gene: TRBV6-5
clone size: NA
D gene: TRBD2

CDR3 protein: CASSYSNAQGRYGYTF
CDR3 DNA: TGTGCCAGCAGTTACTCGAATGCTCAGGGCCGCTATGGCTACACCTTC
J gene: TRBJ1-2
V gene: TRBV6-5
clone size: NA
D gene: NA

CDR3 protein: CASSQDPSGAYEQYF
CDR3 DNA: TGTGCCAGCAGCCAAGATCCTTCAGGAGCCTACGAGCAGTACTTC
J gene: TRBJ2-7
V gene: TRBV4-2
clone size: NA
D gene: NA